This T cell receptor (beta chain) was sequenced in a study of shared clonotypes between healthy human individuals. This clone was picked up one time. V lost 0 bases, J lost 8 bases, and 19 bases lay in between. Germline V lookup: CDR1 MNHEY, CDR2 SMNVEV (reference sequence). The CDR3 is 16 amino acids. Selected positively for CCR7 and CD45RO-negative, naive CD8 cells excluded terminally differentiated effector memory CD45RA+ cells. TCRdb's copy holds only in-frame clones and misses some; the assay was immunoSEQ multiplex PCR. The table records roughly 1,800,000 clones, roughly 94% of them present only once.

This chain links TRBV27 with TRBJ1-2; the D gene is possibly TRBD1 (6 bases). This receptor was taken from a man between 18 and 29 years old in good health. Sequenced: naive CD8+ T cells sorted from blood. CDR3 sequence reads: CASSLSTGKGVGGYTF. As DNA, the CDR3 is TGTGCCAGCAGTTTATCAACAGGGAAAGGCGTTGGGGGCTACACCTTC.